These T cell receptor beta chains were read from a single sample in a study of T cell repertoires in cytomegalovirus infection. TCRdb itself ran the reads through MiXCR, one entry per CDR3 protein. The data hold roughly 500,000 distinct CDR3 sequences, with roughly 43% observed a single time. The antigens of these receptors remain unknown. The starting material was cultured PBMCs, obtained from culture after CMV antigen stimulation. Every receptor here comes from a human donor in good health (CMV status not recorded). Some clones in this sample may be carry-over from other donors' samples. The CDR3 runs from the conserved cysteine through the conserved F or W. D genes are given only for firm matches. The size field is filled for only some rows; it gives once, few, many or a size class.

V gene	J gene	D gene	clone size	CDR3 protein	CDR3 DNA
TRBV5-5	TRBJ2-7	NA	few	CASSFSRVEQYF	TGTGCCAGCAGCTTTTCGCGGGTGGAGCAGTACTTC
TRBV24-1	TRBJ2-2	NA	NA	CATSDLGGVTGELFF	TGTGCCACCAGTGATTTAGGCGGGGTGACCGGGGAGCTGTTTTTT
TRBV10-3	TRBJ2-3	NA	NA	CAISDGDTQYF	TGTGCCATCAGTGATGGAGATACGCAGTATTTT
TRBV5-6	TRBJ2-4	NA	NA	CASSLSDQGGDIQYF	TGTGCCAGCAGCTTGTCGGATCAAGGAGGGGACATTCAGTACTTC
TRBV5-1	TRBJ2-7	NA	once	CASSLELPQGEQYF	TGCGCCAGCAGCTTGGAGCTGCCTCAGGGAGAGCAGTACTTC
TRBV19	TRBJ1-5	NA	NA	CASTSYGGSLSNQPQHF	TGTGCCAGTACCTCATACGGCGGGTCCCTAAGCAATCAGCCCCAGCATTTT
TRBV6-2/TRBV6-3	TRBJ2-6	NA	NA	CASTREQTFSGANVLTF	TGTGCCAGCACCAGGGAACAGACCTTCTCTGGGGCCAACGTCCTGACTTTC
TRBV9	TRBJ2-3	TRBD2	NA	CASSVGGGDTDTQYF	TGTGCCAGCAGCGTCGGGGGGGGAGACACAGATACGCAGTATTTT
TRBV9	TRBJ2-5	TRBD2	NA	CASSPTSAQETQYF	TGTGCCAGCAGCCCGACTAGCGCTCAAGAGACCCAGTACTTC
TRBV7-9	TRBJ1-1	NA	NA	CASSPGSENTEAFF	TGTGCCAGCAGCCCAGGATCAGAGAACACTGAAGCTTTCTTT
TRBV5-1	TRBJ2-3	TRBD2	NA	CASSRRGDDTQYF	TGCGCCAGCAGCCGCCGGGGGGACGATACGCAGTATTTT
TRBV4-1	TRBJ1-3	TRBD1	NA	CASSTGTGLNTIYF	TGCGCCAGCAGCACCGGGACAGGGCTCAACACCATATATTTT
TRBV12-3/TRBV12-4	TRBJ1-4	NA	few	CASSSGRKGLGKLFF	TGTGCCAGCAGTTCCGGGAGGAAGGGACTGGGAAAACTGTTTTTT
TRBV4-2	TRBJ2-5	TRBD2	NA	CASSRAASGGQETQYF	TGTGCCAGCAGCCGGGCGGCTAGCGGGGGCCAAGAGACCCAGTACTTC
TRBV7-2	TRBJ2-3	NA	few	CASSPSPGGTDTQYF	TGTGCCAGCAGCCCATCCCCGGGGGGCACAGATACGCAGTATTTT
TRBV27	TRBJ2-6	NA	few	CASSWIPSSGANVLTF	TGTGCCAGCAGTTGGATCCCAAGCTCTGGGGCCAACGTCCTGACTTTC
TRBV7-2	TRBJ1-2	TRBD1	many	CASSSTRQAGGGYTF	TGTGCCAGCAGCTCCACAAGACAAGCAGGGGGTGGCTACACCTTC
TRBV7-2	TRBJ2-2	TRBD1	many	CASSAQGWDRGNKWATGELFF	TGTGCCAGCAGCGCACAGGGCTGGGACAGGGGGAACAAGTGGGCCACCGGGGAGCTGTTTTTT
TRBV7-9	TRBJ2-5	TRBD1	NA	CASSPLQGGFYETQYF	TGTGCCAGCAGCCCGTTACAGGGGGGATTCTATGAGACCCAGTACTTC
TRBV7-2	TRBJ2-3	NA	NA	CASSLDQGSDTQYF	TGTGCCAGCAGCTTAGATCAGGGGTCAGATACGCAGTATTTT
TRBV7-2	TRBJ1-5	NA	few	CASRLDSTNQPQHF	TGTGCCAGCAGATTAGACAGCACTAATCAGCCCCAGCATTTT
TRBV15	TRBJ2-7	NA	NA	CATSRDVAGPPYEQYF	TGTGCCACCAGCAGAGATGTGGCGGGCCCCCCCTACGAGCAGTACTTC
TRBV7-6	TRBJ2-7	TRBD2	few	CASSPGLAGVGEQYF	TGTGCCAGCAGCCCGGGACTAGCGGGAGTCGGGGAGCAGTACTTC
TRBV2	TRBJ2-3	TRBD2	NA	CASRIGGDTQYF	TGTGCCAGCCGAATCGGGGGGGATACGCAGTATTTT
TRBV12-3/TRBV12-4	TRBJ1-2	NA	few	CASSRASGYTF	TGTGCCAGTAGTAGAGCTTCTGGCTACACCTTC
TRBV6-1	TRBJ2-2	TRBD1	few	CASSRGPGGAHTGELFF	TGTGCCAGCAGCCGAGGACCAGGGGGCGCGCACACCGGGGAGCTGTTTTTT
TRBV6-6	TRBJ1-1	TRBD1	NA	CASIKDRVGTEAFF	TGTGCCAGCATTAAAGACAGGGTTGGAACTGAAGCTTTCTTT
TRBV19	TRBJ2-2	TRBD2	NA	CASSPGPSGSGGELFF	TGTGCCAGTAGCCCTGGTCCTAGCGGGAGTGGCGGGGAGCTGTTTTTT
TRBV2	TRBJ1-4	TRBD1	NA	CASRPDRGSEKLFF	TGTGCCAGCAGACCCGACAGGGGGAGCGAAAAACTGTTTTTT
TRBV12-3/TRBV12-4	TRBJ2-1	TRBD2	NA	CASSWTSGTYNEQFF	TGTGCCAGCAGTTGGACTAGCGGGACCTACAATGAGCAGTTCTTC
TRBV7-2	TRBJ2-3	NA	NA	CASSLAGSTTDTQYF	TGTGCCAGCAGCTTAGCCGGGTCAACGACAGATACGCAGTATTTT
TRBV5-6	TRBJ1-2	NA	few	CASSPRDRDFYGYTF	TGTGCCAGCAGCCCAAGGGACCGGGACTTCTATGGCTACACCTTC
TRBV28	TRBJ1-2	NA	few	CASSLIGPQEGYTF	TGTGCCAGCAGTTTAATTGGCCCCCAGGAGGGCTACACCTTC
TRBV5-5	TRBJ2-1	TRBD1	NA	CASSARQGRGRNEQFF	TGTGCCAGCAGCGCCCGACAGGGACGGGGACGCAATGAGCAGTTCTTC
TRBV7-2	TRBJ2-7	NA	NA	CASSLRDGQYF	TGTGCCAGCAGCTTAAGGGATGGGCAGTACTTC
TRBV5-4	TRBJ2-3	TRBD2	once	CASSLLAGGLNVEYF	TGTGCCAGCAGCTTGCTAGCGGGAGGCCTTAATGTTGAGTATTTT
TRBV7-2	TRBJ2-3	NA	few	CASSSDQAYTQYF	TGTGCCAGCAGCTCGGATCAGGCGTACACGCAGTATTTT
TRBV20-1	TRBJ1-1	NA	NA	CSASGRVGNTEAFF	TGCAGTGCTAGCGGCAGGGTCGGGAACACTGAAGCTTTCTTT
TRBV4-3	TRBJ1-4	NA	NA	CASSQDLRIGTNEKLFF	TGCGCCAGCAGCCAAGACTTGAGGATCGGAACTAATGAAAAACTGTTTTTT
TRBV7-8	TRBJ1-5	TRBD1	many	CASSPTGGAGNQPQHF	TGTGCCAGCAGCCCAACAGGGGGCGCGGGCAATCAGCCCCAGCATTTT
TRBV7-2	TRBJ1-1	TRBD1	NA	CASSADRGAWAFF	TGTGCCAGCAGTGCCGACAGGGGGGCATGGGCTTTCTTT
TRBV12-3/TRBV12-4	TRBJ2-1	NA	NA	CASCRDFSYNEQFF	TGTGCCAGCTGTCGGGACTTCTCCTACAATGAGCAGTTCTTC
TRBV7-9	TRBJ1-5	NA	few	CASSIPGQQPQHF	TGTGCCAGCAGCATACCGGGACAACAGCCCCAGCATTTT
TRBV10-3	TRBJ2-1	TRBD2	NA	CAISGAGSGSSYNEQFF	TGTGCCATCAGTGGGGCCGGAAGCGGGAGCTCCTACAATGAGCAGTTCTTC
TRBV7-2	TRBJ1-1	NA	NA	CASSILLNTEAFF	TGTGCCAGCAGCATACTACTGAACACTGAAGCTTTCTTT
TRBV11-2	TRBJ2-3	NA	NA	CATSSGLSTDTQYF	TGTGCCACCTCCAGCGGGCTTAGCACAGATACGCAGTATTTT
TRBV24-1	TRBJ1-5	NA	NA	CATSESSQPQHF	TGTGCCACCAGTGAGTCATCTCAGCCCCAGCATTTT
TRBV7-2	TRBJ2-1	TRBD2	NA	CASSTRTSGRLNEQFF	TGTGCCAGCAGCACGCGGACTAGCGGGAGGTTGAATGAGCAGTTCTTC